This TCR beta chain was documented in a study of blood T cells in healthy people across ages. Study-wide findings and caveats: The diversity estimates, figures obtained from one million T cells, were considered underestimates.

This clonotype was seen at least ten times. The antigen remains undetermined. Relative to the germline gene, one junction end is altered; a read error may explain this. Germline CDR1 and CDR2: SGHRS and YFSETQ. The CDR3 extends over 13 amino acids. Primed by a sample-barcoded 5' primer and a J-beta primer mix, a second PCR proceeded for about 7 to 12 cycles. TCRdb re-analysed the 5' RACE reads in MiXCR, keeping a single row per CDR3 protein. This table holds fewer than 2,000,000 distinct CDR3 sequences, 39% found once. The sequenced sample was blood. This TCR came from a human donor in good health. The gene calls are TRBV5-1 and TRBJ2-3; unclear D gene. In DNA, the CDR3 is TGTGCCAGCAGCGAAGGCAGCACAGATACGCAGTATTTT. Encoded protein: CASSEGSTDTQYF. The full variable domain, its missing parts supplied by reference TRBV5-1 and TRBJ2-3, is KAGVTQTPRYLIKTRGQQVTLSCSPISGHRSVSWYQQTPGQGLQFLFEYFSETQRNKGNFPGRFSGRQFSNSRSEMNVSTLELGDSALYLCASSEGSTDTQYFGPGTRLTVL.